The 15 T cell receptor beta chains reported below all come from one sample, sequenced in a study of blood T cell repertoires in COVID-19. Method: immunoSEQ multiplex PCR; TCRdb's copy keeps in-frame clones and lacks some. The table has around 160,000 clones, approximately 82% seen once. The sample consisted of peripheral blood. These receptor sequences come from a human donor with acute or convalescent COVID-19. The donor label of this sample is uncertain.

The V and J genes are TRBV24-1 and TRBJ1-2; D gene ambiguous. The CDR3 is made up of 15 amino acids. The V and J ends lost 1 base and 3 bases respectively, with 11 bases between them. Germline-derived CDR1 and CDR2 are KGHDR and SFDVKD. In nucleotides, the CDR3 is TGTGCCACCAGTGATTTTGAGGGATTCTACTATGGCTACACCTTC. Translating gives CATSDFEGFYYGYTF.

This chain links TRBV4-2 with TRBJ2-6; 7 bases fit TRBD2. The CDR3 has 16 residues. Germline CDR1 is LGHNA and CDR2 is YNFKEQ. With 4 bases clipped from V and 0 bases from J, the junction kept 3 bases outside the gene matches. Here the CDR3 reads CASSPGGLSGANVLTF. DNA of the CDR3: TGTGCCAGCAGCCCGGGGGGTCTCTCTGGGGCCAACGTCCTGACTTTC.

The gene calls are TRBV12-5 and TRBJ1-3, with TRBD1 matching 11 bases. J was trimmed by 2 bases and V by 0 bases; bases with no gene match: 6. The CDR3 contains 18 residues. In germline, CDR1 is LGHNT, CDR2 FRNRAP. DNA of the CDR3: TGTGCTAGTGGTTTGGTACTGGGACAGGGGGTAACTGGAAACACCATATATTTT. It is translated as CASGLVLGQGVTGNTIYF.

The rearrangement links TRBV5-4 to TRBJ1-1, with D possibly matching TRBD1 (6 bases). This CDR3 has 15 residues. CDR1 and CDR2 from the germline V gene are SGHNT and YYREEE (reference sequence). The ends were cut back, 4 bases at V and 3 bases at J, with 16 bases in the middle. The CDR3 sequence: CASSRKGGRDTEAFF. The CDR3, as DNA: TGTGCCAGCAGCAGAAAAGGGGGAAGGGACACTGAAGCTTTCTTT.

The J gene is TRBJ1-6, the V gene TRBV7-2; D remains unclear. V gave up 5 bases and J gave up 7 bases, with 15 bases separating them. Germline values: CDR1 SGHTA, CDR2 FQGNSA. The length of the CDR3 is 15 residues. CDR3 sequence: CASSAGSSQNSPLHF. In nucleotides, the CDR3 is TGTGCCAGCAGCGCCGGGTCTAGTCAGAATTCACCCCTCCACTTT.

V is TRBV6-5 and J is TRBJ2-1; possible D gene TRBD2, 6 bases. V was pared by 2 bases and J by 11 bases, with 7 bases between. This CDR3 comprises 11 residues. Per the germline V gene, CDR1 is MNHEY and CDR2 is SVGAGI. DNA of the CDR3: TGTGCCAGCAGTTACGGGGGGAAGCAGTTCTTC. This encodes CASSYGGKQFF.

This clone was counted only a few times. This sequence joins TRBV7-8 and TRBJ2-2, with unresolved D. The CDR3 is 15 residues long. CDR1 is SGHVS, CDR2 FQNEAQ, per germline. V gave up 1 base and J gave up 0 bases, with 6 bases separating them. CDR3 DNA sequence: TGTGCCAGCAGCTTAGTATCGGCGAACACCGGGGAGCTGTTTTTT. It yields the protein CASSLVSANTGELFF.

V gene TRBV29-1 combines with J gene TRBJ1-1; TRBD1 might be the D (5 bases). The CDR3 covers 15 residues. The germline CDR1 and CDR2 sequences are SQVTM and ANQGSEA. The germline V and J ends were trimmed by 6 bases and 1 base, with 18 bases remaining between them. CDR3 in amino acids: CSVVNGQGQNTEAFF. For the CDR3, the DNA is TGCAGCGTCGTAAACGGCCAGGGCCAGAACACTGAAGCTTTCTTT.

This clone has a single count. The CDR3 here is CASSIDIPGGYSNQPQHF. The CDR3 region has the DNA TGTGCCAGTAGTATAGATATCCCCGGCGGGTATAGCAATCAGCCCCAGCATTTT. This chain connects TRBV19 to TRBJ1-5; D uncertain. The CDR3 consists of 18 residues. Trimming pared 0 bases from V and 0 bases from J, leaving 15 bases between. In germline, CDR1 is LNHDA, CDR2 SQIVND (reference sequence).

This clone was counted once. The genes are TRBV6-5 and TRBJ1-2; TRBD1 is a possible D gene (5 bases). Trimming removed 8 bases from V and 8 bases from J, with 15 bases in between. Germline CDR1 is MNHEY and CDR2 is SVGAGI. The CDR3 contains 12 residues. The CDR3 DNA reads as TGTGCCAGCGCCCGCCCGGGGGAAGGCTACACCTTC. Translating it yields CASARPGEGYTF.

V is TRBV2 and J is TRBJ2-2; 7 bases are shared with TRBD1. This CDR3 contains 14 residues. The V segment lost 0 bases and the J segment 7 bases; nucleotides outside the gene matches: 2. Germline V gene data show CDR1 as SNHLY and CDR2 as FYNNEI. CDR3 amino acids: CASSEARQGGELFF. The CDR3 nucleotides read TGTGCCAGCAGTGAAGCGCGACAGGGCGGGGAGCTGTTTTTT.

The chain is built from TRBV28 and TRBJ1-2; TRBD1 matches at 9 bases. V lost 4 bases and J lost 4; bases outside the gene matches: 1. In germline, CDR1 is MDHEN, CDR2 SYDVKM. This CDR3 is 13 amino acids long. The DNA for the CDR3 is TGTGCCAGCAGTTGGGGACAGGGCTATGGCTACACCTTC. It yields the protein CASSWGQGYGYTF.

This clone occurred once. The chain links TRBV9 to TRBJ2-4; 10 bases line up with TRBD2. From germline, CDR1 is SGDLS and CDR2 YYNGEE. The CDR3 loop spans 16 amino acids. The V gene end was trimmed by 4 bases and the J gene end by 5 bases; junction bases not matched to a gene: 9. CDR3 sequence reads: CASSPSSGGPQNIQYF. CDR3 DNA: TGTGCCAGCAGCCCCAGTAGCGGGGGGCCCCAAAACATTCAGTACTTC.

Of note for this clone: The identical CDR3 is also encoded by other nucleotide sequences in the sample. V usage is TRBV5-6 and J usage is TRBJ1-5; TRBD1 might be the D (6 bases). Trimming shortened V by 2 bases and J by 4 bases, and 13 bases separated the two germline ends. The CDR3 covers 15 residues. Germline-derived CDR1 and CDR2 are SGHDT and YYEEEE. The CDR3 sequence: CASSFVGALNQPQHF. The CDR3 bases are TGTGCCAGCAGCTTTGTGGGGGCCCTTAATCAGCCCCAGCATTTT.

The chain is built from TRBV29-1 and TRBJ2-1, with 8 nucleotides matching TRBD2. The CDR3 totals 15 residues. Trimming at V came to 4 bases and at J to 4 bases, leaving 9 bases not matched to a gene. Germline loops: CDR1 SQVTM, CDR2 ANQGSEA. CDR3 residues: CSVVGGGRKYNEQFF. In DNA, the CDR3 is TGCAGCGTTGTGGGCGGGGGGAGGAAGTACAATGAGCAGTTCTTC.